A selection of T cell receptor beta chains follows, all from one sample in a study of monozygotic twins with inflammatory bowel disease. TCRdb re-called the 5' RACE reads; one entry per CDR3 protein, DNA not given. The sample is made up of about 210,000 distinct CDR3 sequences, and the top ten hold 6% to 9% of it. The sample taken for sequencing was blood. These receptors were taken from a human donor with ulcerative colitis or Crohn's disease, or a healthy co-twin of an affected twin (not recorded which). The CDR3 runs from the conserved cysteine through the conserved F or W.

v_call	j_call	cdr3_aa
TRBV3-1	TRBJ2-1	CASSQDATSGGNEQFF
TRBV19	TRBJ1-1	CASSFRVLGGTEAFF
TRBV11-2	TRBJ2-1	CASSIWTGSYNEQFF
TRBV5-8	TRBJ1-1	CASRKRANTEAFF
TRBV3-1	TRBJ2-5	CASSQWGRGRTGTQYF
TRBV5-1	TRBJ1-1	CASSPTTTLNTEAFF
TRBV7-2	TRBJ2-1	CASSLEPAYNEQFF
TRBV6-1	TRBJ2-1	CASRLKGLGHHEQFF
TRBV12-3/TRBV12-4	TRBJ1-1	CASSLDGGWGAFF
TRBV7-2	TRBJ2-3	CASGPGSGTDTQYF
TRBV6-2/TRBV6-3	TRBJ1-1	CASGDRVVRAFF
TRBV2	TRBJ2-3	CASSEWGTSGITDTQYF
TRBV4-1	TRBJ2-5	CASSQETTQYQETQYF
TRBV5-6	TRBJ2-3	CASSLGGVWPDNTDTQYF
TRBV30	TRBJ1-1	CAWSVRSGTEAFF
TRBV5-1	TRBJ2-1	CASSPGTSGFYNEQFF
TRBV14	TRBJ1-2	CASSQLGLGYGYTF
TRBV20-1	TRBJ2-5	CSGARGRGHQETQYF
TRBV5-1	TRBJ2-2	CASSPGGTGELFF
TRBV18	TRBJ2-5	CASSPTSGEETQYF
TRBV3-1	TRBJ1-1	CASSFRRSTEAFF
TRBV4-3	TRBJ1-2	CASSQAPGAGLGYTF
TRBV11-3	TRBJ2-7	CASSFPTSGSSYEQYF
TRBV20-1	TRBJ1-5	CSARDSQGADQPQHF
TRBV11-2	TRBJ2-1	CASSLLGTSGRARNEQFF
TRBV5-1	TRBJ2-7	CASSLRDRDTYEQYF
TRBV28	TRBJ1-1	CASRLPTEAFF
TRBV18	TRBJ2-7	CASSPKPGLYELYF
TRBV5-1	TRBJ2-1	CASTFGSVSYNEQFF
TRBV6-5	TRBJ1-1	CASNQGTEAFF
TRBV7-3	TRBJ2-2	CASTPGGENTGELFF
TRBV28	TRBJ1-2	CASSFPYGYTF
TRBV20-1	TRBJ2-1	CSVGLESYNEQFF
TRBV7-2	TRBJ1-5	CASSSTGANQPQHF
TRBV20-1	TRBJ2-2	CSAGGTATGELFF
TRBV7-2	TRBJ1-1	CASSGYRGGVTEAFF
TRBV7-2	TRBJ2-1	CASSFSSRLAGGPGGEQFF
TRBV6-5	TRBJ1-1	CASSYSRFMAEAFF
TRBV6-1	TRBJ1-6	CASSRAWAGGSPLHF
TRBV2	TRBJ2-7	CASSESDSRSYEQYF
TRBV11-2	TRBJ1-1	CASSLDSRRTEAFF
TRBV7-9	TRBJ1-5	CASSLETGSNQPQHF
TRBV5-1	TRBJ2-3	CASRDPSTDTQYF
TRBV19	TRBJ1-5	CASRSGTGGMGNQPQHF
TRBV2	TRBJ2-2	CASRFSSGQSTGELFF
TRBV29-1	TRBJ2-7	CSVEGGYEQYF
TRBV19	TRBJ1-1	CASSSRQGGGTEAFF
TRBV18	TRBJ2-5	CASSPVTGGRETQYF
TRBV29-1	TRBJ1-5	CSVADRVNQPQHF
TRBV2	TRBJ1-1	CASSVTAPGGEAFF
TRBV4-1	TRBJ2-1	CASSQGTATSYNEQFF
TRBV20-1	TRBJ2-3	CSAILPAAQENTQYF
TRBV30	TRBJ1-4	CAWSPGGSREKLFF
TRBV20-1	TRBJ1-3	CSARSTGNTIYF